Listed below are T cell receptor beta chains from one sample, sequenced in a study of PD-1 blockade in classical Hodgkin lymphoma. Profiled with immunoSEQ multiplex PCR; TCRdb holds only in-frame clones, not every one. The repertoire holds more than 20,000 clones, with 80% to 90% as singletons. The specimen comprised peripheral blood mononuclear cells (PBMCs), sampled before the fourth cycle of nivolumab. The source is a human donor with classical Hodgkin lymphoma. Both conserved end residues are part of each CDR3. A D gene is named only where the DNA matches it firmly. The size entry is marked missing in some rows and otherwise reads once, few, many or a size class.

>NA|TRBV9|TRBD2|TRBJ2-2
TGTGCCAGCACCCAGACTAGCGGGTCACTGGGCGGGGAGCTGTTTTTT
CASTQTSGSLGGELFF
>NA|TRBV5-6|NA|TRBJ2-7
TGTGCCAGCAGCTTGTCGGGATCAGGAATGGACGAGCAGTACTTC
CASSLSGSGMDEQYF
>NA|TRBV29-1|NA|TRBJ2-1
TGCAGCGTTGTGGCTAGGCACCCAGAAAGGGTATACAATGAGCAGTTCTTC
CSVVARHPERVYNEQFF
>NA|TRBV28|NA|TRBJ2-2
TGTGCCAGCAGTTTATGGCCTCCTCGCTCATTGGCGAACACCGGGGAGCTGTTTTTT
CASSLWPPRSLANTGELFF
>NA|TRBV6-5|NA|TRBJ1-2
TGTGCCAGCAGTCGGAACACCTTAAGAGGCTACACCTTC
CASSRNTLRGYTF
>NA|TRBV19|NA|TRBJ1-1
TGTGCCAGTAGTATAGTAGTGGACACTGAAGCTTTCTTT
CASSIVVDTEAFF
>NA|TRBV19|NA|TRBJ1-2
TGTGCCAGTAGTCAACAGCGGGGGGCAGGGGCGTCGAACTATGGCTACACCTTC
CASSQQRGAGASNYGYTF
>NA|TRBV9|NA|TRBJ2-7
TGTGCCAGCAGCGTAGAGGGCGGGACCTACGAGCAGTACTTC
CASSVEGGTYEQYF
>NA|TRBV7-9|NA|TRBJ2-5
TGTGCCACTCTAGGGGGACTCCAAGACTTC
CATLGGLQDF
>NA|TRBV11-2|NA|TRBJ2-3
TGTGCCAGCAGCCGCACAGATACGCAGTATTTT
CASSRTDTQYF
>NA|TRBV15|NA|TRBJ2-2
TGTGCCACCAGCAGAGCAACCGGGTGGAACGGGGAGCTGTTTTTT
CATSRATGWNGELFF
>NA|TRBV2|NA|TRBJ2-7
TGTGCCAGCAGTGCGGAGGGCTACGAGCAGTACTTC
CASSAEGYEQYF
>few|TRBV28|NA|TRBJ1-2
TGTGCCAGCAGTCGGGGCATAGCTAACTATGGCTACACCTTC
CASSRGIANYGYTF
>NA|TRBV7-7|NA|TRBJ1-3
TGTGCCAGCAGCCCGACAGGAGATCCTGGAAACACCATATATTTT
CASSPTGDPGNTIYF
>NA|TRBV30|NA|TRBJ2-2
TGTGCCTGGAGTGTACTCCCAGGGACCGGGGAGCTGTTTTTT
CAWSVLPGTGELFF
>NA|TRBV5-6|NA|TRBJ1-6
TGTGCCAGCAGCTTGGGCAGCCTCGAGGGGCATTCACCCCTCCACTTT
CASSLGSLEGHSPLHF
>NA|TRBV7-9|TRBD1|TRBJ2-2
TGTGCCAGCAGCCAGGACAGGGTCCTCGGGGAGCTGTTTTTT
CASSQDRVLGELFF
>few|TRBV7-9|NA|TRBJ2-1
TGTGCCAGCAGCCACCGTGGATACAATGAGCAGTTCTTC
CASSHRGYNEQFF
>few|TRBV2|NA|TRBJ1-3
TGTGCCAGCAGGCAAGGACTGGGCTCTGGAAACACCATATATTTT
CASRQGLGSGNTIYF
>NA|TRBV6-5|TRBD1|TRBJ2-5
TGTGCCAGCACCCAGGTTGGACAGGGGATGGAGACCCAGTACTTC
CASTQVGQGMETQYF
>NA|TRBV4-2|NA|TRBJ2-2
TGTGCCAGCAGCCAAGGGTCCAGGGTCTGGAACACCGGGGAGCTGTTTTTT
CASSQGSRVWNTGELFF
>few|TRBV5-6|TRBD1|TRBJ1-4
TGTGCCAGCAGCTTTGGGGACAGCCTGGGCGAAAAACTGTTTTTT
CASSFGDSLGEKLFF
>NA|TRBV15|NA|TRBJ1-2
TGTGCCACCAGCAACGAGCGGGGGGCAGATGGCTACACCTTC
CATSNERGADGYTF
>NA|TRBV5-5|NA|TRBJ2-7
TGTGCCAGCAGCTTGGGGCGGCAGACCTACGAGCAGTACTTC
CASSLGRQTYEQYF
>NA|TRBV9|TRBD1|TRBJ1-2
TGTGCCAGCAGCGCCTCGGACAGGGATGACTATGGCTACACCTTC
CASSASDRDDYGYTF
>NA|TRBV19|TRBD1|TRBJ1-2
TGTGCCAGTAGCGCATGGACAGGCTATGGCTACACCTTC
CASSAWTGYGYTF
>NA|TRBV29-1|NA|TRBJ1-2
TGCAGCGTTGCCTCCGGGCCCAGGGCGGCGGATGGCTACACCTTC
CSVASGPRAADGYTF
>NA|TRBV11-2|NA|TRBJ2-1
TGTGCCAGCAGCTTGGGGGGCGGGCTAGCCGCCTACAATGAGCAGTTCTTC
CASSLGGGLAAYNEQFF
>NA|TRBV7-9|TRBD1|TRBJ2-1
TGTGCCAGCAGCCAAGGGACAGGGGTCTACAATGAGCAGTTCTTC
CASSQGTGVYNEQFF
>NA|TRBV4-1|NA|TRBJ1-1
TGCGCCAGCAGCCAAGGTTGGACAGAGAACACTGAAGCTTTCTTT
CASSQGWTENTEAFF
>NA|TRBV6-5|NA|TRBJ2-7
TGTGCCAGCAGTTACTCCGGGCAGGGGACCTACGAGCAGTACTTC
CASSYSGQGTYEQYF
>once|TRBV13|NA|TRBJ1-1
TGTGCCAGCAGCTTATCCCAGGGAAGGAACACTGAAGCTTTCTTT
CASSLSQGRNTEAFF
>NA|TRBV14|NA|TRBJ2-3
TGTGCCAGCAGCCAAAATCGGGGGAGCCACACAGATACGCAGTATTTT
CASSQNRGSHTDTQYF
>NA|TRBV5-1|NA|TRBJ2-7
TGCGCCAGCAGCGGGGCCTTGGCCTACGAGCAGTACTTC
CASSGALAYEQYF
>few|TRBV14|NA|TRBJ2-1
TGTGCCAGCAGCCAAGTTTACAATGAGCAGTTCTTC
CASSQVYNEQFF
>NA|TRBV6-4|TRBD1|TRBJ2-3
TGTGCCAGCAGTGAGGGACAGGGCGCAGATACGCAGTATTTT
CASSEGQGADTQYF
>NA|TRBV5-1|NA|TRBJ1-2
TGCGCCAGCAGCTCAACAGGGCTCTATGGCTACACCTTC
CASSSTGLYGYTF
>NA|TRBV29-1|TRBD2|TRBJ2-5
TGCAGCGTTGAAGATCCCCGACTAGCGGATAGAGAGACCCAGTACTTC
CSVEDPRLADRETQYF
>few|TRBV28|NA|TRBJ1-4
TGTGCCAGCAGCCCTTACCCAGGGATGAGGAATGAAAAACTGTTTTTT
CASSPYPGMRNEKLFF
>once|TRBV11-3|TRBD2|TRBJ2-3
TGTGCCAGCAGCTTAAAAGAGCGGGGGGGCCTCTCAGATACGCGGTATTTT
CASSLKERGGLSDTRYF
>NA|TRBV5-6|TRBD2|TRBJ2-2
TGTGCCAGCAGCTCTACTAGCGGGAGTTTGACCGGGGAGCTGTTTTTT
CASSSTSGSLTGELFF
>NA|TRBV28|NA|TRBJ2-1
TGTGCCAGCAGTTTACTTAACACCTTCAAGCAGTTCTTC
CASSLLNTFKQFF
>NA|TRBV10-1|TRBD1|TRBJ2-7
TGCGCCAGCAGTGGCAACAGGGGGTACTCCTACGAGCAGTACTTC
CASSGNRGYSYEQYF
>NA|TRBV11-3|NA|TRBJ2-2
TGTGCCAGCAGCTTTTCGGACTACCCGAACACCGGGGAGCTGTTTTTT
CASSFSDYPNTGELFF
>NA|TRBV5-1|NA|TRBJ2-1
TGCGCCAGCAGCCCGAAAACTGGACAGACCAATGAGCAGTTCTTC
CASSPKTGQTNEQFF
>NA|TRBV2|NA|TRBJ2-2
TGTGCCAGCCTGCAGGAGAGGTCTATCAGGACCGGGGAGCTGTTTTTT
CASLQERSIRTGELFF
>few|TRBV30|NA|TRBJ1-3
TGTGCCTGGAGTGTAGGGTCTGGAAACACCATATATTTT
CAWSVGSGNTIYF
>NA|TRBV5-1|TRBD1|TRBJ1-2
TGCGCCAGCAGCGCGGGACAGGTCTATGGCTACACCTTC
CASSAGQVYGYTF
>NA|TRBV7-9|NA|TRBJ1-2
TGTGCCAGCAGCTTAGCGTTTGGAGGCTACACCTTC
CASSLAFGGYTF
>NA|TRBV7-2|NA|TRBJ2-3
TGTGCCAGCAGCTTTCGTGGGGCAGATACGCAGTATTTT
CASSFRGADTQYF
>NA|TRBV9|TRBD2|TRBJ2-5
TGTGCCAGCAGCGTAGGGTCTAGCGGGCGATCAACCCAGTACTTC
CASSVGSSGRSTQYF
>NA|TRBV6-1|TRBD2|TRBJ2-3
TGTGCCAGCAGTGAAAGATCGGGGCTAGCGGGCACAGATACGCAGTATTTT
CASSERSGLAGTDTQYF
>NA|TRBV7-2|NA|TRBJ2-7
TGTGCCAGCAGCCCGAGCGGTACCTACGAGCAGTACTTC
CASSPSGTYEQYF
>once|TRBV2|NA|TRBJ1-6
TGTGCCAGCAGCCCACAGAATTCACCCCTCCACTTT
CASSPQNSPLHF
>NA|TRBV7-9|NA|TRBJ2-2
TGTGCCAGCAGCCCGGGAAAAAGGTACACGAACACCGGGGAGCTGTTTTTT
CASSPGKRYTNTGELFF
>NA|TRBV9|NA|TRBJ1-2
TGTGCCAGCAGCGTAGGTGAGGGCCATGGCTACACCTTC
CASSVGEGHGYTF
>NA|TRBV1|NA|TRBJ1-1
TGCACCAGCAGCCAACCGGCGGGGGGACGAAGTGAAGCTTTCTTT
CTSSQPAGGRSEAFF